The text below deals with one T cell receptor beta chain. Its target is unknown. This table comes from immunoSEQ multiplex PCR, and its TCRdb copy is limited to in-frame clones, with some not included. The sample carries 2 million to 2.5 million clones, approximately 93% recorded once. The data were obtained in a study of shared clonotypes between healthy human individuals. Regarding the study as a whole: Clonotype sharing across donors was expected to vary with sequencing depth. The study found lower generation probabilities in non-shared clonotypes than in those shared by all four donors. Naive CD4 clonotypes were shared across several donors at about 5.3%.

The clonotype originates from a man between 18 and 29 years old in good health. Some clones in this sample may be carry-over from other donors' samples. Sequenced sample: naive CD4+ T cells from PBMCs. Subset reported: CD45RA+ positively selected.

This CDR3 is CATRWAPRGTDTQYF. The CDR3, as DNA: TGTGCCACCAGATGGGCGCCCCGGGGCACAGATACGCAGTATTTT. V is TRBV15 and J is TRBJ2-3, with D unclear. CDR3 length: 15 amino acids. Trimming shortened V by 6 bases and J by 1 base, and 14 bases separated the two germline ends. Per the germline V gene, CDR1 is LNHNV and CDR2 is YYDKDF (reference sequence).